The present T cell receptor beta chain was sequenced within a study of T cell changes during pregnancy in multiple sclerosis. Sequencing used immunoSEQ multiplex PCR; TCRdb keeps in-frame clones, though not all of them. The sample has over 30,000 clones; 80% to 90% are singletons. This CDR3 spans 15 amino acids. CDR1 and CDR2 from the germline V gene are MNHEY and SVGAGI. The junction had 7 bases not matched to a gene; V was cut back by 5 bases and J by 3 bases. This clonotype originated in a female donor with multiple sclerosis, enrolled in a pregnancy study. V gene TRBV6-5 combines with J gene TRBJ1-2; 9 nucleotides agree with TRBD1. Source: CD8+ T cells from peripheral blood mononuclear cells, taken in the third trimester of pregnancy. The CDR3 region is CASSVGQGRDYGYTF. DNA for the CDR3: TGTGCCAGCAGTGTGGGACAGGGACGGGACTATGGCTACACCTTC.